Listed below are T cell receptor beta chains from one sample, sequenced in a study of T-cell memory formation after mild COVID-19. TCRdb re-analysed the 5' RACE reads in MiXCR, keeping a single row per CDR3 protein. The data show about 14,000 distinct CDR3 sequences, 15% to 20% seen once. Sequenced: PBMCs or a T cell subset sorted from them (not recorded which). The receptors shown here come from an adult woman who had mild COVID-19 (a few samples of this study predate the infection). Cell type and time point are not known. CDR3s include the opening cysteine and the closing phenylalanine or tryptophan. D genes are given only for firm matches. A clone size is listed for some rows: how often the clone was seen (once, few, many), or a class if it is expanded.

d_call: TRBD2; clone_size: many; v_call: TRBV4-1; j_call: TRBJ2-3; cdr3_aa: CASSPLSATSGAKSTDTQYF; cdr3_nt: TGCGCCAGCAGCCCACTTTCAGCGACTAGCGGAGCCAAAAGCACAGATACGCAGTATTTT
d_call: .; clone_size: many; v_call: TRBV7-9; j_call: TRBJ2-3; cdr3_aa: CASDPGPLTDTQYF; cdr3_nt: TGTGCCAGTGACCCGGGACCTCTTACAGATACGCAGTATTTT
d_call: TRBD2; clone_size: many; v_call: TRBV6-6; j_call: TRBJ2-1; cdr3_aa: CASSHPGTSGHNEQFF; cdr3_nt: TGTGCCAGCAGTCACCCCGGGACTAGCGGCCACAATGAGCAGTTCTTC
d_call: TRBD2; clone_size: many; v_call: TRBV14; j_call: TRBJ2-1; cdr3_aa: CASSQGGLAGYNEQFF; cdr3_nt: TGTGCCAGCAGCCAAGGTGGACTAGCGGGGTACAATGAGCAGTTCTTC
d_call: .; clone_size: .; v_call: TRBV5-1; j_call: TRBJ1-3; cdr3_aa: CASSLGGSVSGNTIYF; cdr3_nt: TGCGCCAGCAGCTTGGGCGGCAGCGTCTCTGGAAACACCATATATTTT
d_call: .; clone_size: many; v_call: TRBV4-3; j_call: TRBJ1-2; cdr3_aa: CASSQDPEPNYGYTF; cdr3_nt: TGCGCCAGCAGCCAAGATCCAGAGCCTAACTATGGCTACACCTTC
d_call: TRBD1; clone_size: many; v_call: TRBV15; j_call: TRBJ1-5; cdr3_aa: CATSSQRHDRGRSDQPQHF; cdr3_nt: TGTGCCACCAGCTCACAACGGCACGACAGGGGGCGATCGGATCAGCCCCAGCATTTT
d_call: .; clone_size: many; v_call: TRBV12-3/TRBV12-4; j_call: TRBJ1-6; cdr3_aa: CASSFGPQTGPNSPLHF; cdr3_nt: TGTGCCAGCAGTTTTGGCCCCCAGACAGGCCCTAATTCACCCCTCCACTTT
d_call: .; clone_size: .; v_call: TRBV6-2/TRBV6-3; j_call: TRBJ2-3; cdr3_aa: CASSPGRSESTDTQYF; cdr3_nt: TGTGCCAGCAGTCCGGGGAGGAGCGAAAGCACAGATACGCAGTATTTT
d_call: TRBD1; clone_size: many; v_call: TRBV20-1; j_call: TRBJ1-2; cdr3_aa: CSARQGEDYGYTF; cdr3_nt: TGCAGTGCTAGACAGGGGGAAGACTATGGCTACACCTTC
d_call: .; clone_size: .; v_call: TRBV2; j_call: TRBJ2-2; cdr3_aa: CASSAERGGELFF; cdr3_nt: TGTGCCAGCAGTGCCGAGAGGGGCGGGGAGCTGTTTTTT
d_call: .; clone_size: .; v_call: TRBV7-6; j_call: TRBJ1-2; cdr3_aa: CASSSEGANYGYTF; cdr3_nt: TGTGCCAGCAGCTCAGAGGGCGCTAACTATGGCTACACCTTC
d_call: .; clone_size: many; v_call: TRBV5-1; j_call: TRBJ1-3; cdr3_aa: CASSLIGNTIYF; cdr3_nt: TGCGCCAGCAGCCTAATCGGAAACACCATATATTTT
d_call: TRBD2; clone_size: many; v_call: TRBV20-1; j_call: TRBJ2-1; cdr3_aa: CSAGTSGNEQFF; cdr3_nt: TGCAGTGCTGGGACTAGCGGCAATGAGCAGTTCTTC
d_call: .; clone_size: medium-sized; v_call: TRBV6-5; j_call: TRBJ2-3; cdr3_aa: CASNHKETDTQYF; cdr3_nt: TGTGCCAGTAACCATAAGGAGACAGATACGCAGTATTTT
d_call: .; clone_size: .; v_call: TRBV20-1; j_call: TRBJ2-5; cdr3_aa: CSARGGLATQGKTQYF; cdr3_nt: TGCAGTGCTAGAGGGGGGCTAGCGACCCAAGGCAAGACCCAGTACTTC
d_call: .; clone_size: many; v_call: TRBV3-1; j_call: TRBJ2-4; cdr3_aa: CASSHSLDSWVENIQYF; cdr3_nt: TGTGCCAGCAGCCACTCCCTCGACAGCTGGGTTGAAAACATTCAGTACTTC
d_call: .; clone_size: many; v_call: TRBV19; j_call: TRBJ2-7; cdr3_aa: CASSIGWGGSSYEQYF; cdr3_nt: TGTGCCAGTAGTATTGGCTGGGGTGGGAGCTCCTACGAGCAGTACTTC
d_call: .; clone_size: many; v_call: TRBV11-2; j_call: TRBJ1-2; cdr3_aa: CASSLLEIYGYTF; cdr3_nt: TGTGCCAGCAGCTTATTGGAGATATATGGCTACACCTTC
d_call: .; clone_size: many; v_call: TRBV7-6; j_call: TRBJ1-5; cdr3_aa: CASSPEPPGDYSNQPQHF; cdr3_nt: TGTGCCAGCAGCCCGGAACCCCCAGGGGACTATAGCAATCAGCCCCAGCATTTT
d_call: TRBD2; clone_size: many; v_call: TRBV19; j_call: TRBJ2-7; cdr3_aa: CASRGLGLAGDEQYF; cdr3_nt: TGTGCCAGTAGAGGCCTGGGACTAGCGGGAGACGAGCAGTACTTC
d_call: TRBD1; clone_size: medium-sized; v_call: TRBV18; j_call: TRBJ2-1; cdr3_aa: CASSPRDRLIDEQFF; cdr3_nt: TGTGCCAGCTCACCCCGGGACAGGCTAATTGATGAGCAGTTCTTC
d_call: .; clone_size: .; v_call: TRBV20-1; j_call: TRBJ2-1; cdr3_aa: CSAQLDASHEQFF; cdr3_nt: TGCAGTGCTCAACTAGACGCTTCCCATGAGCAGTTCTTC
d_call: TRBD1; clone_size: many; v_call: TRBV24-1; j_call: TRBJ1-1; cdr3_aa: CATSGTGIGGEAFF; cdr3_nt: TGTGCCACCTCCGGGACAGGGATCGGTGGTGAGGCTTTCTTT
d_call: .; clone_size: .; v_call: TRBV7-9; j_call: TRBJ2-3; cdr3_aa: CASAQSGDTQYF; cdr3_nt: TGTGCCAGCGCCCAAAGTGGAGATACGCAGTATTTT
d_call: TRBD2; clone_size: many; v_call: TRBV5-1; j_call: TRBJ2-7; cdr3_aa: CASSSGLAGMYEQYF; cdr3_nt: TGCGCCAGCAGCTCCGGACTAGCGGGAATGTACGAGCAGTACTTC
d_call: TRBD1; clone_size: many; v_call: TRBV7-6; j_call: TRBJ2-1; cdr3_aa: CASSLRLPRDRGFHEQFF; cdr3_nt: TGTGCCAGCAGCCTTAGGTTGCCCCGGGACAGGGGTTTTCATGAGCAGTTCTTC
d_call: TRBD2; clone_size: many; v_call: TRBV10-3; j_call: TRBJ2-7; cdr3_aa: CAIRGTSGVYEQYF; cdr3_nt: TGTGCCATCAGGGGGACTAGCGGGGTCTACGAGCAGTACTTC
d_call: .; clone_size: .; v_call: TRBV6-6; j_call: TRBJ1-2; cdr3_aa: CASSYDLRAILINYGYTF; cdr3_nt: TGTGCCAGCAGTTACGACCTCCGGGCCATACTAATTAACTATGGCTACACCTTC
d_call: .; clone_size: .; v_call: TRBV20-1; j_call: TRBJ2-3; cdr3_aa: CSARDPRGDTQYF; cdr3_nt: TGCAGTGCTAGAGACCCCAGGGGAGATACGCAGTATTTT
d_call: .; clone_size: .; v_call: TRBV9; j_call: TRBJ2-7; cdr3_aa: CASSTGPGDYEQYF; cdr3_nt: TGTGCCAGCAGCACAGGACCCGGGGACTACGAGCAGTACTTC
d_call: .; clone_size: many; v_call: TRBV5-1; j_call: TRBJ2-5; cdr3_aa: CASSSPGSGQETQYF; cdr3_nt: TGCGCCAGCAGCTCCCCTGGAAGCGGACAAGAGACCCAGTACTTC
d_call: .; clone_size: many; v_call: TRBV30; j_call: TRBJ1-3; cdr3_aa: CAWSAGNTIYF; cdr3_nt: TGTGCCTGGAGTGCTGGAAACACCATATATTTT
d_call: .; clone_size: many; v_call: TRBV9; j_call: TRBJ2-3; cdr3_aa: CASSAWGSTDTQYF; cdr3_nt: TGTGCCAGCAGTGCATGGGGAAGCACAGATACGCAGTATTTT
d_call: TRBD1; clone_size: many; v_call: TRBV13; j_call: TRBJ2-7; cdr3_aa: CASSSRDRVSYEQYF; cdr3_nt: TGTGCCAGCAGCTCCCGGGACAGGGTCTCCTACGAGCAGTACTTC
d_call: .; clone_size: many; v_call: TRBV12-3/TRBV12-4; j_call: TRBJ2-1; cdr3_aa: CASSQAVLNEQFF; cdr3_nt: TGTGCCAGCAGTCAAGCGGTGCTCAATGAGCAGTTCTTC
d_call: TRBD2; clone_size: many; v_call: TRBV12-3/TRBV12-4; j_call: TRBJ2-5; cdr3_aa: CASSPPGGVETQYF; cdr3_nt: TGTGCCAGCAGTCCCCCGGGGGGGGTAGAGACCCAGTACTTC
d_call: .; clone_size: many; v_call: TRBV20-1; j_call: TRBJ2-7; cdr3_aa: CSARDEGESPYEQYF; cdr3_nt: TGCAGTGCTAGAGATGAGGGGGAATCTCCCTACGAGCAGTACTTC
d_call: .; clone_size: .; v_call: TRBV7-3; j_call: TRBJ2-1; cdr3_aa: CASSFTTGTYNEQFF; cdr3_nt: TGTGCCAGCAGCTTCACGACCGGCACCTACAATGAGCAGTTCTTC
d_call: .; clone_size: many; v_call: TRBV5-1; j_call: TRBJ1-1; cdr3_aa: CASSLVQGSNTEAFF; cdr3_nt: TGCGCCAGCAGCTTGGTGCAAGGGTCTAACACTGAAGCTTTCTTT
d_call: .; clone_size: many; v_call: TRBV19; j_call: TRBJ1-2; cdr3_aa: CASSARYRVYGYTF; cdr3_nt: TGTGCCAGTAGTGCCCGCTACAGGGTCTATGGCTACACCTTC
d_call: .; clone_size: many; v_call: TRBV3-1; j_call: TRBJ2-1; cdr3_aa: CASSQVAWTSYNEQFF; cdr3_nt: TGTGCCAGCAGCCAAGTTGCGTGGACCTCCTACAATGAGCAGTTCTTC
d_call: TRBD1; clone_size: many; v_call: TRBV29-1; j_call: TRBJ1-2; cdr3_aa: CSVEDPMGQGGYGYTF; cdr3_nt: TGCAGCGTTGAAGATCCGATGGGACAGGGGGGCTATGGCTACACCTTC
d_call: .; clone_size: many; v_call: TRBV15; j_call: TRBJ2-5; cdr3_aa: CATSRGQETQYF; cdr3_nt: TGTGCCACCAGTCGAGGGCAAGAGACCCAGTACTTC
d_call: TRBD1; clone_size: many; v_call: TRBV12-3/TRBV12-4; j_call: TRBJ1-4; cdr3_aa: CASRSNRGGLFF; cdr3_nt: TGTGCCAGCAGATCAAACAGGGGGGGACTGTTTTTT
d_call: TRBD1; clone_size: many; v_call: TRBV9; j_call: TRBJ2-7; cdr3_aa: CASSPSSGTGTYEQYF; cdr3_nt: TGTGCCAGCAGCCCCTCTTCCGGGACAGGGACCTACGAGCAGTACTTC
d_call: TRBD2; clone_size: .; v_call: TRBV20-1; j_call: TRBJ2-1; cdr3_aa: CSARALKLAGGPGNEQFF; cdr3_nt: TGCAGTGCTAGAGCTCTAAAGCTAGCGGGAGGGCCGGGGAATGAGCAGTTCTTC
d_call: .; clone_size: many; v_call: TRBV13; j_call: TRBJ2-7; cdr3_aa: CASSLLTDLSYEQYF; cdr3_nt: TGTGCCAGCAGCTTACTGACAGACCTCTCCTACGAGCAGTACTTC
d_call: .; clone_size: .; v_call: TRBV4-1; j_call: TRBJ1-3; cdr3_aa: CASSQASDSGNTIYF; cdr3_nt: TGCGCCAGCAGCCAAGCCTCGGACTCTGGAAACACCATATATTTT
d_call: .; clone_size: .; v_call: TRBV20-1; j_call: TRBJ1-1; cdr3_aa: CSATPDGPGTEAFF; cdr3_nt: TGCAGTGCTACGCCCGACGGGCCGGGGACTGAAGCTTTCTTT
d_call: .; clone_size: few; v_call: TRBV24-1; j_call: TRBJ1-1; cdr3_aa: CATSGTGINTEAFF; cdr3_nt: TGTGCCACCAGTGGAACAGGGATAAACACTGAAGCTTTCTTT
d_call: .; clone_size: many; v_call: TRBV25-1; j_call: TRBJ2-1; cdr3_aa: CASSELSQGSNEQFF; cdr3_nt: TGTGCCAGCAGTGAATTATCGCAGGGTTCCAATGAGCAGTTCTTC
d_call: TRBD1; clone_size: many; v_call: TRBV5-1; j_call: TRBJ1-1; cdr3_aa: CASSFGTGVTEAFF; cdr3_nt: TGCGCCAGCAGCTTCGGAACAGGGGTCACTGAAGCTTTCTTT
d_call: TRBD1; clone_size: many; v_call: TRBV6-5; j_call: TRBJ2-5; cdr3_aa: CASRPWRQGRETQYF; cdr3_nt: TGTGCCAGCAGACCCTGGCGACAGGGGAGAGAGACCCAGTACTTC
d_call: TRBD2; clone_size: many; v_call: TRBV7-3; j_call: TRBJ2-1; cdr3_aa: CASSAYGGVPSYNEQFF; cdr3_nt: TGTGCCAGCAGCGCCTATGGGGGGGTGCCTTCCTACAATGAGCAGTTCTTC